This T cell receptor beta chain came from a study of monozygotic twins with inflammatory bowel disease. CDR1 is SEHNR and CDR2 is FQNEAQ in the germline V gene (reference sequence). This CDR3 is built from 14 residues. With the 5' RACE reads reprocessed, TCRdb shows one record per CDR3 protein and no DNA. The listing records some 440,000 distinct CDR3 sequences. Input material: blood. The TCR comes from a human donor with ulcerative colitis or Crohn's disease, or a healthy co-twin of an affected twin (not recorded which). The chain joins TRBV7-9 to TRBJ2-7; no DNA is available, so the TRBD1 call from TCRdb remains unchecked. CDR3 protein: CASSPRGAGYEQYF.